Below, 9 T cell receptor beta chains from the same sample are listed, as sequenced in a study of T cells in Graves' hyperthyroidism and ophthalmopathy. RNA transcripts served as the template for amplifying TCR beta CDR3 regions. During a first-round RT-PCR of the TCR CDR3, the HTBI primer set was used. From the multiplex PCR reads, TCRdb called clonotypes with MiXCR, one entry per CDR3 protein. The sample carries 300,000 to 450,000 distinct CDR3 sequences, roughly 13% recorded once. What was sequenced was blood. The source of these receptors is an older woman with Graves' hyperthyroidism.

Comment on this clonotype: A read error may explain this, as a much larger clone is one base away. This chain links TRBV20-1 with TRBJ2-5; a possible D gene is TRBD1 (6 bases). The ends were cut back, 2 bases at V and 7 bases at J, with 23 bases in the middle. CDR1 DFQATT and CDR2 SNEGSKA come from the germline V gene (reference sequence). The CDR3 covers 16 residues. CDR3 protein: CSARSSRDTGWGTQYF. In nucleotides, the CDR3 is TGCAGTGCTAGATCCAGCAGGGACACCGGCTGGGGGACCCAGTACTTC.

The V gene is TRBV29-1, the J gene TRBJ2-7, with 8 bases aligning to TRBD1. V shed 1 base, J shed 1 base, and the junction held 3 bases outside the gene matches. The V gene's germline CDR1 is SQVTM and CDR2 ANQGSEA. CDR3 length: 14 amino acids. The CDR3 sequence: CSVEVRDRSYEQYF. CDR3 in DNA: TGCAGCGTTGAAGTCCGGGACAGGTCCTACGAGCAGTACTTC.

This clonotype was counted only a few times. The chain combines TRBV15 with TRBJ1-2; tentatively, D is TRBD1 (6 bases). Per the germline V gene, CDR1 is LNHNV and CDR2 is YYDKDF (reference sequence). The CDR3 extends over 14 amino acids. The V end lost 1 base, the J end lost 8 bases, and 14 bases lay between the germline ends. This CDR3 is CATSRVRGNRGYTF. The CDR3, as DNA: TGTGCCACCAGCAGAGTAAGGGGGAATCGCGGCTACACCTTC.

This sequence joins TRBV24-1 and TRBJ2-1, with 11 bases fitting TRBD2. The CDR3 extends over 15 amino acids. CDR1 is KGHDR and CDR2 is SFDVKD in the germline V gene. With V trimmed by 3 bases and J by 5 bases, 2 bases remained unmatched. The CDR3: CATSDPGLADNEQFF. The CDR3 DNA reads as TGTGCCACCAGTGATCCGGGACTAGCGGACAATGAGCAGTTCTTC.

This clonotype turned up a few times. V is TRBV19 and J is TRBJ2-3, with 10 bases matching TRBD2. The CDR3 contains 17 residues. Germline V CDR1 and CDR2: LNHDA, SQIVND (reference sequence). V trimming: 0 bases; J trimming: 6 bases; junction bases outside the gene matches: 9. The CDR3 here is CASSIDTGSGRLDTQYF. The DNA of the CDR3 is TGTGCCAGTAGTATAGACACTGGTAGCGGGAGGTTGGATACGCAGTATTTT.

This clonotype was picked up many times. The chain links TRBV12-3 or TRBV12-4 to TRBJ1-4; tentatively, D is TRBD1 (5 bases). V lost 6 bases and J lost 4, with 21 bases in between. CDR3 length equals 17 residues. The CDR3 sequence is CASRPRAGRNHNEKLFF. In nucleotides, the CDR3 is TGTGCCAGCAGACCGCGGGCGGGGCGTAATCATAATGAAAAACTGTTTTTT.

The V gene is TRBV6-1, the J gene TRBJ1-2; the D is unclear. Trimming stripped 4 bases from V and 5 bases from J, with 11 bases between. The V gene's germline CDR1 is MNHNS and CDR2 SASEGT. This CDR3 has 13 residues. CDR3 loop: CASSVWTEYGYTF. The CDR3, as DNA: TGTGCCAGCAGTGTCTGGACCGAGTATGGCTACACCTTC.

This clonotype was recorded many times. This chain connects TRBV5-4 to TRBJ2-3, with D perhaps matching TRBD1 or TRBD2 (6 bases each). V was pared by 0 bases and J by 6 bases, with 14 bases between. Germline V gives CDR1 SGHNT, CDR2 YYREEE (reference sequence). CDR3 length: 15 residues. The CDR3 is CASSLDGGGSDTQYF. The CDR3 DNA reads TGTGCCAGCAGCTTGGACGGGGGCGGATCGGATACGCAGTATTTT. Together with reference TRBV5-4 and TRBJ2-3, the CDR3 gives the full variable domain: ETGVTQSPTHLIKTRGQQVTLRCSSQSGHNTVSWYQQALGQGPQFIFQYYREEENGRGNFPPRFSGLQFPNYSSELNVNALELDDSALYLCASSLDGGGSDTQYFGPGTRLTVL.

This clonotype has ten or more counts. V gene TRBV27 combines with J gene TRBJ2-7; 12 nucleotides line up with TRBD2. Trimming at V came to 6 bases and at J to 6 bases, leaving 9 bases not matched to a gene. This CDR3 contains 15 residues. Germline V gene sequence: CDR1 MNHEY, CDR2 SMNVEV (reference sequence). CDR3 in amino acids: CASRRLAGDKGEQYF. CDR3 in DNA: TGTGCCAGCAGAAGACTAGCGGGAGATAAGGGCGAGCAGTACTTC.